These 8 T cell receptor beta chains came from one sample sequenced in a study of monozygotic twins with inflammatory bowel disease. Reprocessing the 5' RACE reads, TCRdb reports a single entry for every CDR3 protein and omits DNA. Its table lists 400,000 or so distinct CDR3 sequences. Sequenced: blood. The receptors stem from a human donor with ulcerative colitis or Crohn's disease, or a healthy co-twin of an affected twin (not recorded which).

The rearrangement links TRBV3-1 to TRBJ2-1. Per germline, CDR1 LGHDT and CDR2 YNNKEL (reference sequence). The CDR3 is made up of 15 amino acids. The CDR3 is CASSQSGNFYNEQFF.

The V gene is TRBV12-3 or TRBV12-4, the J gene TRBJ1-1; with no DNA, the TCRdb D assignment of TRBD1 cannot be verified. CDR3 length: 12 amino acids. This chain's CDR3 is CASSWGETEAFF.

The V gene is TRBV5-1, the J gene TRBJ2-3. In germline, CDR1 is SGHRS, CDR2 YFSETQ. The CDR3 runs to 15 residues. CDR3 residues: CASSLVIASTDTQYF.

The rearrangement uses TRBV10-3 and TRBJ2-1. The CDR3 contains 15 residues. Germline V gene lookup returns CDR1 ENHRY and CDR2 SYGVKD. CDR3 in amino acids: CAISDHSYSYNEQFF.

The chain joins TRBV25-1 to TRBJ1-2. Looked up from germline, CDR1 is MGHDK and CDR2 is SYGVNS. This CDR3 contains 13 residues. The CDR3 is CASSDLEAYGYTF.

This chain links TRBV6-1 with TRBJ1-1; TCRdb's D gene call, TRBD1, goes unchecked for lack of DNA. The CDR3 consists of 15 residues. Germline CDR1 and CDR2: MNHNS and SASEGT. The chain's CDR3 is CASSSRKAGGGKAFF.

V and J are TRBV11-1 and TRBJ2-1. The CDR3 extends over 14 amino acids. Germline assignment: CDR1 SGHAT and CDR2 FQDESV (reference sequence). This CDR3 reads CASSKGLSYNEQFF. Combining the CDR3 with reference TRBV11-1 and TRBJ2-1 gives the whole variable domain EAEVAQSPRYKITEKSQAVAFWCDPISGHATLYWYRQILGQGPELLVQFQDESVVDDSQLPKDRFSAERLKGVDSTLKIQPAELGDSAMYLCASSKGLSYNEQFFGPGTRLTVL.

The chain recombines TRBV12-3 or TRBV12-4 with TRBJ2-2; TCRdb calls TRBD1, which cannot be checked without DNA. This CDR3 comprises 16 residues. The chain's CDR3 is CASTPRAVKPPGELFF.